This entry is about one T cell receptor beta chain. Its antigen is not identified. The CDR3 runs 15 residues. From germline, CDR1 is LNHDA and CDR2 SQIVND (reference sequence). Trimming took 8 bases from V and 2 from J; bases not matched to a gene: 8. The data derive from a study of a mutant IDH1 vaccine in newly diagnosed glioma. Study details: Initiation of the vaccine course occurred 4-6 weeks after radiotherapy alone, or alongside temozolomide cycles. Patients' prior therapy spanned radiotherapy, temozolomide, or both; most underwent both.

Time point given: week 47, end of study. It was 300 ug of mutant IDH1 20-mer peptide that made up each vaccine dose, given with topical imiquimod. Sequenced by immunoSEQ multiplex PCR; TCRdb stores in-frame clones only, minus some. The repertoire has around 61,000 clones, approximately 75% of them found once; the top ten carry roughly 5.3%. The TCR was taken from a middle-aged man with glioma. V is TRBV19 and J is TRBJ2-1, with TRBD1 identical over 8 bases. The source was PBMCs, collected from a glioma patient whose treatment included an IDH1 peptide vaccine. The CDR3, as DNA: TGTGCCAGTCTACAAACAGGGGGAACCTACAATGAGCAGTTCTTC. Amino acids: CASLQTGGTYNEQFF.